This TCR beta chain is from a study of blood T cell repertoires in COVID-19. V dropped 5 bases and J dropped 5 bases, with 13 bases sitting between them. The CDR3 length is 14 residues. Germline values: CDR1 SGHTA, CDR2 FQGNSA. Sequencing used immunoSEQ multiplex PCR; TCRdb keeps in-frame clones, though not all of them. Of about 240,000 clones in the sample, 80% to 90% were seen once. Participant age was about 18 to 89 years, and participants resided in approximately 24 US areas. The receptor was derived from a young woman with acute COVID-19. The genes are TRBV7-2 and TRBJ1-5; unclear D gene. The sequencing input was PBMCs or T cells enriched from blood (not recorded which). As DNA, the CDR3 is TGTGCCAGCAGCCCCGGAGGGCTAGATCAGCCCCAGCATTTT. Translating gives CASSPGGLDQPQHF.